One sample yielded the 24 T cell receptor beta chains listed below, sequenced in a study of blood T cell repertoires in COVID-19. The protocol was immunoSEQ multiplex PCR, while the TCRdb copy is restricted to in-frame clones and leaves out a portion. The sample holds more than 200,000 clones, 75% to 90% seen once. The sequencing input was PBMCs or T cells enriched from blood (not recorded which). The receptors were gathered from a woman aged 25 to 45 who had recovered from COVID-19.

The chain carries TRBV14 and TRBJ2-1; D is perhaps TRBD1 (6 bases). Germline CDR1 is SGHDN and CDR2 is FVKESK. The length of the CDR3 is 14 residues. V lost 3 bases to trimming and J lost 9 bases, with 15 bases between them. CDR3 sequence reads: CASSQRQVRSEQFF. CDR3 bases: TGTGCCAGCAGCCAGAGACAGGTGAGGAGTGAGCAGTTCTTC.

This rearrangement joins TRBV7-3 to TRBJ2-3; 8 bases match TRBD2. Germline values: CDR1 SGHTA, CDR2 FQGTGA. This CDR3 has 15 amino acids. V was clipped by 4 bases and J by 0 bases; unmatched bases: 3. The CDR3 protein is CASSSSGSSTDTQYF. In DNA, the CDR3 is TGTGCCAGCAGCTCGAGCGGGAGTAGCACAGATACGCAGTATTTT.

The J gene is TRBJ1-4, the V gene TRBV25-1; weak D call: TRBD1 (6 bases). The V end lost 8 bases, the J end lost 4 bases, and 17 bases lay between the germline ends. Germline loops: CDR1 MGHDK, CDR2 SYGVNS. This CDR3 has 15 residues. In nucleotides, the CDR3 is TGTGCCAGCGGGGCGGACAGCGGTTATAATGAAAAACTGTTTTTT. Encoded protein: CASGADSGYNEKLFF.

The rearrangement links TRBV27 to TRBJ2-6, with 9 bases lining up with TRBD1. The germline CDR1 and CDR2 sequences are MNHEY and SMNVEV (reference sequence). This CDR3 region has 17 residues. Trimming took 4 bases from V and 4 from J; bases not matched to a gene: 8. The CDR3 loop reads CASSSYRGLGGANVLTF. CDR3 nucleotide sequence: TGTGCCAGCAGTTCGTACAGGGGGCTGGGCGGGGCCAACGTCCTGACTTTC.

This clone was seen only a few times. Other DNA sequences of this sample code for an identical CDR3. This sequence joins TRBV18 and TRBJ1-1, with TRBD1 identical over 7 bases. V dropped 6 bases and J dropped 1; count of bases not matched to a gene: 2. Germline values: CDR1 KGHSH, CDR2 LQKENI. The CDR3 has 13 amino acids. CDR3 in amino acids: CASSRQGNTEAFF. The CDR3 nucleotides read TGTGCCAGCTCGCGACAGGGGAACACTGAAGCTTTCTTT. The full variable domain, in which reference TRBV18 and TRBJ1-1 provide the parts outside the CDR3, is NAGVMQNPRHLVRRRGQEARLRCSPMKGHSHVYWYRQLPEEGLKFMVYLQKENIIDESGMPKERFSAEFPKEGPSILRIQQVVRGDSAAYFCASSRQGNTEAFFGQGTRLTVV.

This chain joins TRBV5-8 and TRBJ1-5; D is undetermined. V was clipped by 1 base and J by 6 bases, with 14 bases between them. Germline CDR1 SGHTS, CDR2 YDEGEE. CDR3 length equals 15 residues. CDR3 amino acids: CASSLWSPGSQPQHF. CDR3 DNA: TGTGCCAGCAGCTTGTGGTCTCCGGGGAGTCAGCCCCAGCATTTT.

The V and J genes are TRBV7-2 and TRBJ2-1; D ambiguous. The V gene lost 3 bases and the J gene lost 5 bases, with 11 bases spanning the gap. The CDR3 consists of 14 residues. Germline V gives CDR1 SGHTA, CDR2 FQGNSA. The CDR3 DNA reads TGTGCCAGCAGCTTTTCCTCCAGGAACAATGAGCAGTTCTTC. This translates into CASSFSSRNNEQFF. Full variable domain (outside the CDR3, taken from reference TRBV7-2 and TRBJ2-1): GAGVSQSPSNKVTEKGKDVELRCDPISGHTALYWYRQSLGQGLEFLIYFQGNSAPDKSGLPSDRFSAERTGGSVSTLTIQRTQQEDSAVYLCASSFSSRNNEQFFGPGTRLTVL.

Only one count was recorded for this clone. The rearrangement links TRBV10-3 to TRBJ2-1, with 11 positions matching TRBD2. Germline V gene data show CDR1 as ENHRY and CDR2 as SYGVKD. This CDR3 contains 13 residues. V trimming: 6 bases; J trimming: 7 bases; junction bases outside the gene matches: 2. The CDR3 DNA is TGTGCCATCAGGCCTAGCGGGAGGAATGAGCAGTTCTTC. It encodes CAIRPSGRNEQFF.

CDR3 residues: CASSAARGQGAFF. For the CDR3, the DNA is TGTGCCAGCAGTGCCGCCCGCGGACAGGGAGCTTTCTTT. The chain employs TRBV27 and TRBJ1-1; 8 nucleotides line up with TRBD1. CDR3 size: 13 residues. The V gene's germline CDR1 is MNHEY and CDR2 SMNVEV (reference sequence). V was pared by 5 bases and J by 10 bases, with 9 bases of the junction left unmatched.

The chain combines TRBV4-1 with TRBJ2-7, with 10 bases aligning to TRBD2. Germline CDR1 reads MGHRA; CDR2 reads YSYEKL. Losses at the gene ends were 3 bases for V and 6 bases for J; bases not matched to a gene: 8. The CDR3 covers 15 residues. CDR3 loop: CASSHPTSGSSEQYF. In DNA form, the CDR3 reads TGCGCCAGCAGCCATCCGACTAGCGGGTCTTCCGAGCAGTACTTC.

The gene calls are TRBV19 and TRBJ1-6; a possible D gene is TRBD1 (6 bases). V lost 3 bases and J lost 7, with 13 bases in between. CDR1 LNHDA and CDR2 SQIVND come from the germline V gene (reference sequence). The CDR3 loop spans 15 amino acids. Here the CDR3 reads CASSIYGGKNSPLHF. CDR3 DNA sequence: TGTGCCAGTAGTATCTATGGGGGCAAGAATTCACCCCTCCACTTT.

The chain is built from TRBV5-1 and TRBJ2-1, with D perhaps matching TRBD2 (5 bases). Germline V lookup: CDR1 SGHRS, CDR2 YFSETQ. The V and J ends lost 0 bases and 4 bases respectively, with 14 bases between them. The CDR3 totals 16 residues. The CDR3: CASSLAYLAEYNEQFF. The CDR3 DNA reads TGCGCCAGCAGCTTGGCCTATCTAGCAGAATACAATGAGCAGTTCTTC.

This clone was found once. The chain joins TRBV28 to TRBJ1-2; 10 nucleotides agree with TRBD1. The germline V gene encodes CDR1 MDHEN and CDR2 SYDVKM. V was clipped by 3 bases and J by 4 bases; unmatched bases: 5. The CDR3 totals 15 residues. The CDR3 reads CASSFRGQGFYGYTF. CDR3 in DNA: TGTGCCAGCAGTTTTAGGGGACAGGGGTTCTATGGCTACACCTTC.

This rearrangement joins TRBV18 to TRBJ1-1; D might be TRBD1 (6 bases). CDR1 is KGHSH, CDR2 LQKENI, per germline. V lost 5 bases and J 3 bases, leaving 13 bases between the germline ends. This CDR3 region has 14 residues. The CDR3 loop is CASSDTGSDTEAFF. The CDR3, as DNA: TGTGCCAGCTCAGATACAGGGTCGGACACTGAAGCTTTCTTT.

This clone has at least ten counts. This chain connects TRBV6-5 to TRBJ1-3; 8 bases are a match to TRBD1. CDR3 length: 15 amino acids. With 5 bases clipped from V and 3 bases from J, the junction kept 6 bases outside the gene matches. In germline, CDR1 is MNHEY, CDR2 SVGAGI. The CDR3 DNA reads as TGTGCCAGCAGTCCTCGGACAGGGAATGGAAACACCATATATTTT. Translation gives CASSPRTGNGNTIYF.

The genes are TRBV7-2 and TRBJ1-1, with a weak D call TRBD1 (6 bases). Germline CDR1 and CDR2: SGHTA and FQGNSA. The CDR3 covers 14 residues. Deletions cut 5 bases from V and 1 base from J, with 11 bases between. The CDR3 DNA reads as TGTGCCAGCAGCCTAGGACAGACGAACACTGAAGCTTTCTTT. This translates into CASSLGQTNTEAFF.

V is TRBV18 and J is TRBJ1-1; D remains unclear. Deletions cut 4 bases from V and 7 bases from J, with 19 bases between. This CDR3 has 15 residues. CDR1 and CDR2 from the germline V gene are KGHSH and LQKENI. The DNA for the CDR3 is TGTGCCAGCTCACTATGGCCCACAAGCGGTAGTGAAGCTTTCTTT. This translates into CASSLWPTSGSEAFF. Complete variable domain (other parts from reference TRBV18 and TRBJ1-1): NAGVMQNPRHLVRRRGQEARLRCSPMKGHSHVYWYRQLPEEGLKFMVYLQKENIIDESGMPKERFSAEFPKEGPSILRIQQVVRGDSAAYFCASSLWPTSGSEAFFGQGTRLTVV.

This clone was found a few times. This chain uses TRBV29-1 with TRBJ1-2; D not resolved. The V and J ends lost 3 bases and 0 bases respectively, with 20 bases between them. This CDR3 is built from 17 residues. The germline gives CDR1 SQVTM, CDR2 ANQGSEA. CDR3 sequence (DNA): TGCAGCGTTGAGCTAGGAGGAGGACCTAATCCTAACTATGGCTACACCTTC. Translating gives CSVELGGGPNPNYGYTF. Filled out from reference TRBV29-1 and TRBJ1-2, the complete variable domain reads SAVISQKPSRDICQRGTSLTIQCQVDSQVTMMFWYRQQPGQSLTLIATANQGSEATYESGFVIDKFPISRPNLTFSTLTVSNMSPEDSSIYLCSVELGGGPNPNYGYTFGSGTRLTVV.

V gene TRBV19 combines with J gene TRBJ1-5; no clear D. Germline V gene lookup returns CDR1 LNHDA and CDR2 SQIVND (reference sequence). The V end lost 1 base, the J end lost 11 bases, and 9 bases lay between the germline ends. The length of the CDR3 is 12 residues. The CDR3 spells CASSIAGTAQHF. For the CDR3, the DNA is TGTGCCAGTAGTATAGCCGGTACGGCCCAGCATTTT.

The V call is TRBV28, the J call TRBJ2-7; possible D gene TRBD1, 6 bases. The CDR3 loop spans 15 amino acids. V was pared by 4 bases and J by 4 bases, with 17 bases between. CDR1 is MDHEN, CDR2 SYDVKM, per germline. CDR3 sequence: CASSSTGTFRYEQYF. The CDR3 nucleotides are TGTGCCAGCAGTTCAACAGGGACCTTTAGGTACGAGCAGTACTTC.

V usage is TRBV15 and J usage is TRBJ2-1, with 8 bases aligning to TRBD2. Germline V gene lookup returns CDR1 LNHNV and CDR2 YYDKDF (reference sequence). The CDR3 consists of 15 residues. With 3 bases clipped from V and 2 bases from J, the junction kept 3 bases outside the gene matches. The CDR3 bases are TGTGCCACCAGCAGGGGTAGCGGGACCTACAATGAGCAGTTCTTC. It yields the protein CATSRGSGTYNEQFF.

The rearrangement joins TRBV7-2 to TRBJ2-7; TRBD2 matches 9 bases. Germline V lookup: CDR1 SGHTA, CDR2 FQGNSA. The ends lost 5 bases at V and 5 bases at J; junction bases unmatched: 10. The CDR3 loop spans 15 amino acids. CDR3 DNA sequence: TGTGCCAGCAGCCCCGTTTCTAGCGGGATCCACGAGCAGTACTTC. Protein: CASSPVSSGIHEQYF. Full variable domain (missing parts from reference TRBV7-2 and TRBJ2-7): GAGVSQSPSNKVTEKGKDVELRCDPISGHTALYWYRQSLGQGLEFLIYFQGNSAPDKSGLPSDRFSAERTGGSVSTLTIQRTQQEDSAVYLCASSPVSSGIHEQYFGPGTRLTVT.

V is TRBV15 and J is TRBJ1-1; a possible D gene is TRBD1 (5 bases). This CDR3 is 14 amino acids long. Trimming cost V 2 bases and J 1 base, with 8 bases left between them. CDR1 is LNHNV, CDR2 YYDKDF, per germline (reference sequence). CDR3 loop: CATSRNTGNTEAFF. The DNA of the CDR3 is TGTGCCACCAGCAGAAATACAGGGAACACTGAAGCTTTCTTT.

The rearrangement joins TRBV19 to TRBJ1-4; D ambiguous. CDR3 length equals 16 residues. V lost 3 bases and J lost 0, with 11 bases in between. The germline CDR1 and CDR2 sequences are LNHDA and SQIVND (reference sequence). CDR3 nucleotide sequence: TGTGCCAGTAGTATCGGTTTGGAGGCAACTAATGAAAAACTGTTTTTT. This codes for CASSIGLEATNEKLFF.